A single sample is the source of the 13 T cell receptor beta chains below, sequenced in a study of T cell repertoires in cytomegalovirus infection. A single record per CDR3 protein comes from TCRdb applying MiXCR to the reads. The table has 200,000 or so distinct CDR3 sequences, 28% seen once. The sample comprised PBMCs. The receptors were sampled from a human donor in good health (CMV status not recorded). Some clones in this sample may be carry-over from other donors' samples.

The J gene is TRBJ1-1, the V gene TRBV5-1; D uncertain. Germline CDR1 and CDR2: SGHRS and YFSETQ. CDR3 size: 13 residues. With 6 bases removed from V and 0 bases from J, the gap between germline ends came to 9 bases. The CDR3 here is CASNPGMNTEAFF. Here the CDR3 DNA reads TGCGCCAGCAACCCCGGCATGAACACTGAAGCTTTCTTT.

The chain links TRBV6-6 to TRBJ2-5; no definite D call. Trimming took 0 bases from V and 5 from J, leaving 4 bases between them. This CDR3 has 12 amino acids. CDR1 is MNHNY, CDR2 SVGAGI, per germline (reference sequence). The CDR3 nucleotides read TGTGCCAGCAGTTACTCGAGGGAGACCCAGTACTTC. The encoded protein is CASSYSRETQYF.

The CDR3 is CASSPGGSGTEAFF. The CDR3 DNA follows: TGTGCCAGCAGCCCGGGAGGAAGCGGCACTGAAGCTTTCTTT. The chain couples TRBV11-3 to TRBJ1-1; D unresolved. V gave up 5 bases and J gave up 4 bases, with 14 bases separating them. Germline loops: CDR1 SGHNT, CDR2 YENEEA. The CDR3 loop spans 14 amino acids.

This clonotype was counted ten times or more. This chain uses TRBV7-8 with TRBJ2-3, with D possibly being TRBD1 (6 bases). The CDR3 is 15 amino acids. Germline V gene sequence: CDR1 SGHVS, CDR2 FQNEAQ. V lost 5 bases, J lost 3 bases, and 15 bases lay in between. CDR3 sequence: CASSPGESQTDTQYF. The CDR3 coding sequence is TGTGCCAGCAGCCCAGGGGAGTCTCAGACAGATACGCAGTATTTT.

The rearrangement uses TRBV2 and TRBJ1-6, with 8 bases fitting TRBD1. The germline CDR1 and CDR2 sequences are SNHLY and FYNNEI. The CDR3 has 16 amino acids. V lost 2 bases and J lost 7; bases outside the gene matches: 7. The DNA for the CDR3 is TGTGCCAGCAGTGAACTAGGACAGGGACCAAATTCACCCCTCCACTTT. Translation gives CASSELGQGPNSPLHF.

The gene calls are TRBV5-5 and TRBJ2-3, with TRBD1 matching 7 bases. The CDR3 has 16 amino acids. The V gene end was trimmed by 4 bases and the J gene end by 1 base; junction bases not matched to a gene: 9. In germline, CDR1 is SGHKS, CDR2 YYEKEE (reference sequence). Written as DNA, the CDR3 is TGTGCCAGCAGCCCTCGACAGGGAACGGGCACAGATACGCAGTATTTT. It translates to CASSPRQGTGTDTQYF.

The DNA for the CDR3 is TGCAGCGTTGGCGCCGCGGAAGCTTTCTTT. It encodes CSVGAAEAFF. The chain joins TRBV29-1 to TRBJ1-1; the D is unclear. V shed 4 bases and J shed 8 bases, with 8 bases lying between them. This CDR3 has 10 amino acids. Germline values: CDR1 SQVTM, CDR2 ANQGSEA. The full variable domain, with the rest looked up from reference TRBV29-1 and TRBJ1-1, is SAVISQKPSRDICQRGTSLTIQCQVDSQVTMMFWYRQQPGQSLTLIATANQGSEATYESGFVIDKFPISRPNLTFSTLTVSNMSPEDSSIYLCSVGAAEAFFGQGTRLTVV.

Comments on this clonotype: A much larger clone sits a single nucleotide away, making a read error possible. This chain connects TRBV7-2 to TRBJ1-3, with D tentatively TRBD1 (5 bases). Germline CDR1 reads SGHTA; CDR2 reads FQGNSA. With 6 bases removed from V and 2 bases from J, the gap between germline ends came to 20 bases. The CDR3 sequence is 17 residues long. The DNA for the CDR3 is TGTGCCAGCAGGGATCCGGGACGGATTATCACTGGAAACACCATATATTTT. As protein: CASRDPGRIITGNTIYF.

This clonotype is medium-sized by share. The V call is TRBV7-2, the J call TRBJ1-1; D is possibly TRBD1 (5 bases). V gave up 5 bases and J gave up 4 bases, with 11 bases separating them. CDR1 SGHTA and CDR2 FQGNSA come from the germline V gene. The length of the CDR3 is 13 residues. CDR3 amino acids: CASSTRDGTEAFF. The CDR3 bases are TGTGCCAGCAGCACCAGGGACGGCACTGAAGCTTTCTTT.

V and J are TRBV7-2 and TRBJ1-1, with 8 positions matching TRBD1. This CDR3 is 15 amino acids long. Losses at the gene ends were 3 bases for V and 1 base for J; bases not matched to a gene: 4. Germline V lookup: CDR1 SGHTA, CDR2 FQGNSA. In DNA, the CDR3 is TGTGCCAGCAGCTTCGACAGGGGCTGGAACACTGAAGCTTTCTTT. Translation: CASSFDRGWNTEAFF.

This clonotype was observed a handful of times. The CDR3 is CSVSSDRGRGNTEAFF. In DNA, the CDR3 is TGCAGCGTCTCCTCGGACAGGGGGCGCGGGAACACTGAAGCTTTCTTT. The genes are TRBV29-1 and TRBJ1-1; 11 positions match TRBD1. The CDR3 has 16 amino acids. CDR1 and CDR2 (germline): SQVTM, ANQGSEA. J gave up 1 base and V 6 bases, and 10 bases lay outside the gene matches.

The chain recombines TRBV7-6 with TRBJ2-7; TRBD1 might be the D (6 bases). CDR3 length: 13 amino acids. Deletions cut 3 bases from V and 6 bases from J, with 12 bases between. Germline CDR1 and CDR2: SGHVS and FNYEAQ. CDR3 coding DNA: TGTGCCAGCAGCTTTACAGGGATTGGCGAGCAGTACTTC. Translating gives CASSFTGIGEQYF.

The chain combines TRBV30 with TRBJ1-3; D is ambiguous. The CDR3 has 11 residues. The germline gives CDR1 GTSNPN, CDR2 SVGIG (reference sequence). V lost 3 bases and J 2 bases, leaving 2 bases between the germline ends. The CDR3 nucleotides read TGTGCCTGGAGACCTGGAAACACCATATATTTT. Translation: CAWRPGNTIYF. The whole variable domain, filled in from reference TRBV30 and TRBJ1-3, reads SQTIHQWPATLVQPVGSPLSLECTVEGTSNPNLYWYRQAAGRGLQLLFYSVGIGQISSEVPQNLSASRPQDRQFILSSKKLLLSDSGFYLCAWRPGNTIYFGEGSWLTVV.